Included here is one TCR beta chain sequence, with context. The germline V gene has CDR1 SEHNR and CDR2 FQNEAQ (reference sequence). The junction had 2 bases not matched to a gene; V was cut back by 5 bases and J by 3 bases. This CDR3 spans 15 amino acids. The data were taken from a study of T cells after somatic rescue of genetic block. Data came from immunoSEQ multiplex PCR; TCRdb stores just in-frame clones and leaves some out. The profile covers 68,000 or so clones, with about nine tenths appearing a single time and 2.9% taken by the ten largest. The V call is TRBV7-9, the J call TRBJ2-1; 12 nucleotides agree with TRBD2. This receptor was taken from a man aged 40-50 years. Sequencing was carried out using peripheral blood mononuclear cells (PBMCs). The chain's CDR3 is CASSRLAGVYNEQFF. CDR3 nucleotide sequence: TGTGCCAGCAGCCGACTAGCGGGGGTCTACAATGAGCAGTTCTTC. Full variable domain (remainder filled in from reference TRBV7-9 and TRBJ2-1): DTGVSQNPRHKITKRGQNVTFRCDPISEHNRLYWYRQTLGQGPEFLTYFQNEAQLEKSRLLSDRFSAERPKGSFSTLEIQRTEQGDSAMYLCASSRLAGVYNEQFFGPGTRLTVL.